Below, 11 T cell receptor beta chains from the same sample are listed, as sequenced in a study of blood T cell repertoires in COVID-19. Here immunoSEQ multiplex PCR was the method, and the copy in TCRdb shows in-frame clones only, minus some. The repertoire holds hundreds of thousands of clones, with roughly 80% as singletons. The sample comprised peripheral blood. These receptors were collected from a woman over 75 with acute or convalescent COVID-19.

Concerning this clone: Distinct nucleotide sequences in the sample also encode this CDR3. The J gene is TRBJ2-5, the V gene TRBV29-1; no firm D call. Trimming took 4 bases from V and 2 from J, leaving 8 bases between them. The germline CDR1 and CDR2 sequences are SQVTM and ANQGSEA. CDR3 length equals 12 residues. CDR3 amino acids: CSVGPSQETQYF. CDR3 nucleotides: TGCAGCGTTGGTCCCTCGCAAGAGACCCAGTACTTC.

The chain employs TRBV6-5 and TRBJ1-1; 10 bases are shared with TRBD1. The V gene end was trimmed by 2 bases and the J gene end by 4 bases; junction bases not matched to a gene: 7. Germline assignment: CDR1 MNHEY and CDR2 SVGAGI. The CDR3 consists of 16 residues. The CDR3 region has the DNA TGTGCCAGCAGTTACGCTTCCGGGACAGGGGTCACTGAAGCTTTCTTT. Encoded protein: CASSYASGTGVTEAFF.

V and J are TRBV18 and TRBJ2-2; D possibly corresponds to TRBD2 (5 bases). The V gene lost 4 bases and the J gene lost 4 bases, with 10 bases spanning the gap. The CDR3 runs 14 residues. The germline CDR1 and CDR2 sequences are KGHSH and LQKENI. This CDR3 is CASSRGISTGELFF. CDR3 sequence (DNA): TGTGCCAGCTCACGAGGGATTAGCACCGGGGAGCTGTTTTTT.

The chain employs TRBV30 and TRBJ2-7; weak D call: TRBD1 (5 bases). The V end lost 2 bases, the J end lost 7 bases, and 12 bases lay between the germline ends. This CDR3 has 12 residues. Germline values: CDR1 GTSNPN, CDR2 SVGIG (reference sequence). CDR3 in DNA: TGTGCCTGGAGTCAGGGAATCTGGGAGCAGTACTTC. This translates into CAWSQGIWEQYF.

In its sample, this clone was seen once. The chain carries TRBV5-1 and TRBJ1-6; D may be TRBD1 (6 bases). The CDR3 consists of 14 residues. Between the trimmed V and J ends, which lost 5 bases and 8 bases, there was a span of 14 bases. In germline, CDR1 is SGHRS, CDR2 YFSETQ. The CDR3 is CASRRQESYSPLHF. Written as DNA, the CDR3 is TGCGCCAGCAGGAGACAGGAATCTTATTCACCCCTCCACTTT.

The chain uses TRBV10-3 and TRBJ1-1; 9 bases map to TRBD1. Germline CDR1 and CDR2: ENHRY and SYGVKD. Germline trimming cut 6 bases from V and 0 bases from J; bases unmatched to any gene: 8. The CDR3 sequence is 16 residues long. The CDR3 bases are TGTGCCATCAGGGGACAGGGAGGTGGGATGAACACTGAAGCTTTCTTT. Translating it yields CAIRGQGGGMNTEAFF.

The rearrangement joins TRBV14 to TRBJ1-2; D gene ambiguous. Deletions cut 4 bases from V and 2 bases from J, with 14 bases between. The CDR3 loop spans 15 amino acids. Per germline, CDR1 SGHDN and CDR2 FVKESK. The CDR3 loop is CASSPGWVSNYGYTF. CDR3 DNA: TGTGCCAGCAGCCCGGGGTGGGTATCCAACTATGGCTACACCTTC.

In this sample, this clone turned up once. The V gene is TRBV5-4, the J gene TRBJ1-3, with TRBD1 matching 10 bases. CDR1 SGHNT and CDR2 YYREEE come from the germline V gene (reference sequence). V trimming: 4 bases; J trimming: 4 bases; junction bases outside the gene matches: 5. The CDR3 extends over 15 amino acids. The chain's CDR3 is CASSDGTGAGNTIYF. CDR3 coding DNA: TGTGCCAGCAGCGACGGGACAGGGGCAGGAAACACCATATATTTT.

The rearrangement joins TRBV6-4 to TRBJ1-4, with D perhaps matching TRBD1 (5 bases). Germline values: CDR1 MRHNA, CDR2 SNTAGT. Trimming pared 6 bases from V and 7 bases from J, leaving 12 bases between. This CDR3 has 13 amino acids. CDR3 bases: TGTGCCAGCAGCAGGGAATCGGGTGAAAAACTGTTTTTT. It encodes CASSRESGEKLFF.

The chain carries TRBV2 and TRBJ1-5; 7 nucleotides match TRBD1. The CDR3 totals 15 residues. From germline, CDR1 is SNHLY and CDR2 FYNNEI. Unmatched junction bases numbered 8, after V lost 4 bases and J lost 5 bases. For the CDR3, the DNA is TGTGCCAGCAGTGGAGATCGGAGGGGGCATCAGCCCCAGCATTTT. Its protein product is CASSGDRRGHQPQHF.

The rearrangement links TRBV10-3 to TRBJ2-3; 8 nucleotides match TRBD1. The CDR3 sequence is 15 residues long. Germline CDR1 ENHRY, CDR2 SYGVKD. After removal of 6 bases from V and 4 bases from J, the junction contained 9 bases not matched to a gene. CDR3 DNA: TGTGCCATCAGCACAGGACAGGGCGGTCCAGATACGCAGTATTTT. This codes for CAISTGQGGPDTQYF.